The 30 T cell receptor beta chains below were found in one sample sequenced in a study of shared clonotypes between healthy human individuals. Here immunoSEQ multiplex PCR was the method, and the copy in TCRdb shows in-frame clones only, minus some. The repertoire holds millions of clones, approximately 94% seen once, with 1.5% to 2% in the top ten. Naive CD8 cells were CD45RO-negative, positively selected for CCR7, excluding terminally differentiated effector memory CD45RA+ cells. Sequencing was done on a sample of naive CD8+ T cells from PBMCs. The receptors were sampled from a young man in good health. Some clones in this sample may be carry-over from other donors' samples.

Concerning this clone: The same CDR3 can be traced to other DNA sequences in this sample. The chain recombines TRBV27 with TRBJ2-7, with 9 bases matching TRBD1. Per the germline V gene, CDR1 is MNHEY and CDR2 is SMNVEV (reference sequence). This CDR3 has 14 residues. The V segment lost 5 bases and the J segment 1 base; nucleotides outside the gene matches: 3. The CDR3 protein is CASSLGTGSYEQYF. CDR3 nucleotide sequence: TGTGCCAGCAGTCTCGGGACAGGGTCCTACGAGCAGTACTTC.

The CDR3 bases are TGTGCCTGGAGTGTAGGGATCAGGGCGAGACCGGACATATCCTACGAGCAGTACTTC. This encodes CAWSVGIRARPDISYEQYF. J is TRBJ2-7 and V is TRBV30, with D tentatively TRBD1 (5 bases). The CDR3 totals 19 residues. V lost 0 bases and J lost 1, with 25 bases in between. Germline-derived CDR1 and CDR2 are GTSNPN and SVGIG (reference sequence).

The rearrangement joins TRBV5-1 to TRBJ1-1; D is unclear. Germline V gene lookup returns CDR1 SGHRS and CDR2 YFSETQ. The CDR3 length is 13 residues. V gave up 4 bases and J gave up 7 bases, with 14 bases separating them. The CDR3 DNA follows: TGCGCCAGCAGCCCTAGCGCCATCTTTGAAGCTTTCTTT. Amino acids: CASSPSAIFEAFF.

The V call is TRBV27, the J call TRBJ2-1; D unclear. V was pared by 3 bases and J by 5 bases, with 17 bases between. Germline-derived CDR1 and CDR2 are MNHEY and SMNVEV (reference sequence). The CDR3 runs to 16 residues. The CDR3 DNA is TGTGCCAGCAGTTTTACGACTGGAATCCTGGACAATGAGCAGTTCTTC. This translates into CASSFTTGILDNEQFF.

The J gene is TRBJ2-3, the V gene TRBV11-2; 10 bases agree with TRBD2. The ends lost 2 bases at V and 0 bases at J; junction bases unmatched: 2. Germline V CDR1 and CDR2: SGHAT, FQNNGV. The CDR3 spans 16 residues. The DNA for the CDR3 is TGTGCCAGCAGCTTAATAGCGGGAGGTAGCACAGATACGCAGTATTTT. Translating gives CASSLIAGGSTDTQYF.

The CDR3 is CASSLGGPEQYF. Written as DNA, the CDR3 is TGTGCCAGCAGCTTGGGAGGGCCCGAGCAGTACTTC. This chain links TRBV5-6 with TRBJ2-5; the D gene is possibly TRBD2 (5 bases). The assigned J gene may be wrong: the sequence end matches TRBJ2-7 better. CDR1 and CDR2 (germline): SGHDT, YYEEEE. The CDR3 contains 12 residues.

This chain joins TRBV27 and TRBJ2-7; 10 positions agree with TRBD2. The CDR3 extends over 16 amino acids. Looked up from germline, CDR1 is MNHEY and CDR2 is SMNVEV (reference sequence). The J segment lost 1 base and the V segment lost 0 bases, leaving 3 bases of the junction unmatched. CDR3 nucleotide sequence: TGTGCCAGCAGTTTATCGGCTAGCGGGAGTTCCTACGAGCAGTACTTC. It specifies CASSLSASGSSYEQYF.

A single count supports this clone. The J gene is TRBJ2-1, the V gene TRBV7-2, with D uncertain. Germline CDR1 SGHTA, CDR2 FQGNSA. This CDR3 comprises 15 residues. Trimming took 1 base from V and 9 from J, leaving 16 bases between them. CDR3 sequence: CASSLGDNYGGEQFF. CDR3 in DNA: TGTGCCAGCAGCTTAGGCGATAACTACGGCGGTGAGCAGTTCTTC.

The chain combines TRBV29-1 with TRBJ2-1; possibly TRBD1 for D (6 bases). Germline-derived CDR1 and CDR2 are SQVTM and ANQGSEA. The length of the CDR3 is 13 residues. Trimming removed 7 bases at V and 7 bases at J, with 17 bases between. The CDR3 DNA reads as TGCAGCGCCCGGCGGGCAGGGGAGAATGAGCAGTTCTTC. Encoded protein: CSARRAGENEQFF.

This chain connects TRBV6-1 to TRBJ1-2; D gene unclear. CDR3 length equals 12 residues. Looked up from germline, CDR1 is MNHNS and CDR2 is SASEGT. V lost 2 bases and J 3 bases, leaving 4 bases between the germline ends. The CDR3, as DNA: TGTGCCAGCAGTGAAACTGACTATGGCTACACCTTC. It is translated as CASSETDYGYTF.

The chain combines TRBV6-1 with TRBJ1-1; TRBD1 is a possible D gene (6 bases). The CDR3 length is 17 residues. V lost 3 bases to trimming and J lost 1 base, with 18 bases between them. Germline-derived CDR1 and CDR2 are MNHNS and SASEGT. The CDR3 region has the DNA TGTGCCAGCAGTGATGTAGGGTTAGGGGGGCCGAACACTGAAGCTTTCTTT. Translation gives CASSDVGLGGPNTEAFF.

The rearrangement links TRBV5-4 to TRBJ2-7, with 8 bases identical to TRBD1. Germline V gene lookup returns CDR1 SGHNT and CDR2 YYREEE (reference sequence). V lost 10 bases and J lost 0; bases outside the gene matches: 6. This CDR3 is built from 13 residues. The CDR3 DNA follows: TGTGCCGGAGGGGACAGGAGCTCCTACGAGCAGTACTTC. Protein: CAGGDRSSYEQYF.

This sequence joins TRBV7-6 and TRBJ1-4; TRBD1 aligns across 9 bases. The V gene end was trimmed by 5 bases and the J gene end by 7 bases; junction bases not matched to a gene: 11. Looked up from germline, CDR1 is SGHVS and CDR2 is FNYEAQ. This CDR3 has 16 amino acids. CDR3 sequence reads: CASSQENRGLAEKLFF. The CDR3 DNA reads as TGTGCCAGCAGCCAAGAAAACAGGGGGCTGGCTGAAAAACTGTTTTTT.

This clone was observed once. The chain links TRBV7-2 to TRBJ1-4, with D perhaps TRBD1 (6 bases). CDR1 is SGHTA, CDR2 FQGNSA, per germline. The CDR3 has 15 residues. With 5 bases removed from V and 4 bases from J, the gap between germline ends came to 14 bases. The CDR3 region is CASSPRQVHNEKLFF. The CDR3 DNA follows: TGTGCCAGCAGCCCCCGACAGGTCCATAATGAAAAACTGTTTTTT.

The chain combines TRBV28 with TRBJ2-7, with D possibly being TRBD1 or TRBD2 (5 bases each). Trimming removed 3 bases at V and 1 base at J, with 16 bases between. Germline CDR1 is MDHEN and CDR2 is SYDVKM. The CDR3 contains 16 residues. The CDR3 loop reads CASSLARGFRSYEQYF. The CDR3 nucleotides are TGTGCCAGCAGTTTGGCGAGGGGTTTTAGATCCTACGAGCAGTACTTC.

This chain links TRBV2 with TRBJ2-5; 10 bases agree with TRBD1. J was trimmed by 3 bases and V by 3 bases; bases with no gene match: 7. CDR1 and CDR2 (germline): SNHLY, FYNNEI. CDR3 length: 16 residues. The DNA of the CDR3 is TGTGCCAGCAGTGACCCACACGGGACAGGGGAAGAGACCCAGTACTTC. Translating it yields CASSDPHGTGEETQYF.

The chain couples TRBV7-3 to TRBJ2-1, with D maybe TRBD2 (5 bases). Trimming shortened V by 2 bases and J by 7 bases, and 12 bases separated the two germline ends. Germline V gene sequence: CDR1 SGHTA, CDR2 FQGTGA. The CDR3 consists of 14 residues. DNA of the CDR3: TGTGCCAGCAGCTTATCCGGCCGGGGAAATGAGCAGTTCTTC. This gives the protein CASSLSGRGNEQFF.

This clone was counted a single time. The CDR3 region is CASSEVLRLTYEQYF. The CDR3 DNA is TGTGCCAGCAGTGAGGTTCTGCGCCTTACCTACGAGCAGTACTTC. The J gene is TRBJ2-7, the V gene TRBV6-1; the D is unclear. Trimming pared 3 bases from V and 2 bases from J, leaving 14 bases between. In germline, CDR1 is MNHNS, CDR2 SASEGT. The CDR3 totals 15 residues.

V and J are TRBV5-6 and TRBJ2-1; D might be TRBD1 or TRBD2, each matching 5 bases. The V and J ends lost 7 bases and 2 bases respectively, with 13 bases between them. CDR1 is SGHDT and CDR2 is YYEEEE in the germline V gene. The CDR3 length is 14 residues. The CDR3 loop reads CASRGGDPYNEQFF. CDR3 in DNA: TGTGCCAGCCGTGGGGGAGACCCCTACAATGAGCAGTTCTTC.

The chain has TRBV11-2 and TRBJ2-7; the match to TRBD2 covers 8 bases. The CDR3 loop spans 14 amino acids. CDR1 and CDR2 (germline): SGHAT, FQNNGV. The ends lost 11 bases at V and 2 bases at J; junction bases unmatched: 11. This chain's CDR3 is CAAGRGAGAYEQYF. CDR3 nucleotides: TGTGCCGCTGGGCGGGGGGCAGGGGCCTACGAGCAGTACTTC.

The chain links TRBV29-1 to TRBJ1-1; 7 positions agree with TRBD1. The J segment lost 5 bases and the V segment lost 6 bases, leaving 18 bases of the junction unmatched. Germline assignment: CDR1 SQVTM and CDR2 ANQGSEA. The CDR3 length is 16 residues. The CDR3 DNA sequence: TGCAGCGTCTACACCCCCGGACAGGCGGGTCTGACTGAAGCTTTCTTT. Translated, it gives CSVYTPGQAGLTEAFF.

V is TRBV6-5 and J is TRBJ2-7, with D possibly TRBD1 on 6 matching bases. Germline assignment: CDR1 MNHEY and CDR2 SVGAGI. Trimming shortened V by 8 bases and J by 2 bases, and 10 bases separated the two germline ends. The CDR3 sequence is 12 residues long. CDR3 sequence: CASGDRTYEQYF. The CDR3 DNA sequence: TGTGCCAGCGGTGACAGGACCTACGAGCAGTACTTC.

The J gene is TRBJ2-7, the V gene TRBV10-3, with D possibly being TRBD1 (5 bases). V lost 10 bases and J lost 3, with 13 bases in between. The germline CDR1 and CDR2 sequences are ENHRY and SYGVKD. This CDR3 region has 12 residues. CDR3 in amino acids: CATRTPVYEQYF. The CDR3 bases are TGTGCCACCCGGACACCGGTCTACGAGCAGTACTTC.

The chain carries TRBV2 and TRBJ1-2; 8 nucleotides line up with TRBD1. The V segment lost 3 bases and the J segment 4 bases; nucleotides outside the gene matches: 7. Germline CDR1 is SNHLY and CDR2 is FYNNEI. The CDR3 has 15 amino acids. CDR3 loop: CASSDLDRAGYGYTF. Here the CDR3 DNA reads TGTGCCAGCAGTGACCTGGACAGGGCGGGCTATGGCTACACCTTC.

The gene calls are TRBV7-8 and TRBJ2-5, with D uncertain. The CDR3 loop spans 14 amino acids. Germline V gene data show CDR1 as SGHVS and CDR2 as FQNEAQ. The V and J ends lost 5 bases and 5 bases respectively, with 15 bases between them. CDR3 nucleotide sequence: TGTGCCAGCAGCAAAGCTAACCTGGGTGAGACCCAGTACTTC. This sequence encodes CASSKANLGETQYF. Filled out from reference TRBV7-8 and TRBJ2-5, the complete variable domain reads GAGVSQSPRYKVAKRGQDVALRCDPISGHVSLFWYQQALGQGPEFLTYFQNEAQLDKSGLPSDRFFAERPEGSVSTLKIQRTQQEDSAVYLCASSKANLGETQYFGPGTRLLVL.

The chain employs TRBV11-2 and TRBJ2-7; the D gene is possibly TRBD2 (6 bases). The CDR3 covers 16 residues. V was clipped by 4 bases and J by 4 bases, with 20 bases between them. Germline V lookup: CDR1 SGHAT, CDR2 FQNNGV. CDR3 nucleotide sequence: TGTGCCAGCAGCTGGTCGGGTGGTAGGAGGGGTTACGAGCAGTACTTC. This translates into CASSWSGGRRGYEQYF.

This chain uses TRBV5-6 with TRBJ2-6; D is ambiguous. CDR3 length equals 12 residues. Looked up from germline, CDR1 is SGHDT and CDR2 is YYEEEE. Deletions cut 4 bases from V and 6 bases from J, with 5 bases between. The CDR3 region is CASSPLANVLTF. DNA of the CDR3: TGTGCCAGCAGCCCGCTGGCCAACGTCCTGACTTTC.

This rearrangement joins TRBV10-3 to TRBJ2-7, with TRBD2 as a possible D gene (5 bases). This CDR3 comprises 12 residues. CDR1 and CDR2 (germline): ENHRY, SYGVKD. V was shortened by 5 bases and J by 3 bases, with 8 bases between the two germline ends. The DNA of the CDR3 is TGTGCCATCAGTCGCGGAGGCTACGAGCAGTACTTC. Residues: CAISRGGYEQYF.

In the case of this clone: In the same sample, other DNA sequences code for this CDR3. V usage is TRBV28 and J usage is TRBJ2-1, with D possibly matching TRBD2 (5 bases). The CDR3 spans 13 residues. Looked up from germline, CDR1 is MDHEN and CDR2 is SYDVKM. V was pared by 5 bases and J by 4 bases, with 9 bases between. For the CDR3, the DNA is TGTGCCAGCAGTGTTACTAGTTACAATGAGCAGTTCTTC. This encodes CASSVTSYNEQFF.

A note on this clone: The same CDR3 can be traced to other DNA sequences in this sample. The chain is built from TRBV27 and TRBJ2-3, with 7 bases aligning to TRBD2. The V gene end was trimmed by 3 bases and the J gene end by 5 bases; junction bases not matched to a gene: 5. Germline CDR1 reads MNHEY; CDR2 reads SMNVEV (reference sequence). CDR3 length: 14 residues. The CDR3 spells CASSFTGGGDTQYF. CDR3 nucleotide sequence: TGTGCCAGCAGTTTTACGGGGGGTGGAGATACGCAGTATTTT.